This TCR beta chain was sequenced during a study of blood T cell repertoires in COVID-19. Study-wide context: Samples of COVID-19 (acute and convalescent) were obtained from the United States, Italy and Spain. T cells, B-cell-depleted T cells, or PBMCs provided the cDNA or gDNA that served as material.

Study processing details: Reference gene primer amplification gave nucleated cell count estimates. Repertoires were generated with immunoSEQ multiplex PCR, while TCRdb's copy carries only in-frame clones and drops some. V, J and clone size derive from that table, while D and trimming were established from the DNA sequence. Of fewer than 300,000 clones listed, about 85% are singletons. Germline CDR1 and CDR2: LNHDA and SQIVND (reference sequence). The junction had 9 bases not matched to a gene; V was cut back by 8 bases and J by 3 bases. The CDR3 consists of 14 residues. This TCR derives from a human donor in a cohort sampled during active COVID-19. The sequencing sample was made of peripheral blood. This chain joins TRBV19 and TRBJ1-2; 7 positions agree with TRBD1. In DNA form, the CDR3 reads TGTGCCAGTCGGACCCAACAGGGGTACTATGGCTACACCTTC. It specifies CASRTQQGYYGYTF. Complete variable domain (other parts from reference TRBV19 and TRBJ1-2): DGGITQSPKYLFRKEGQNVTLSCEQNLNHDAMYWYRQDPGQGLRLIYYSQIVNDFQKGDIAEGYSVSREKKESFPLTVTSAQKNPTAFYLCASRTQQGYYGYTFGSGTRLTVV.